Presented here are 26 T cell receptor beta chains from one specimen sequenced in a study of human T cells and chemical hapten exposure. MiXCR was run by TCRdb on the RACE reads, yielding one entry per CDR3 protein. The sample includes 97,000 or so distinct CDR3 sequences, about 28% of them seen just once. Specified time point: patch test 3, about 24 weeks after DPC sensitization. Treatment specified: therapeutic diphenylcyclopropenone sensitization with weekly scalp DPC. This sample comprised whole blood, obtained in connection with sensitization to the hapten diphenylcyclopropenone (DPC). These receptors were taken from a man aged 40-49 years with alopecia areata. Some clones in this sample may be carry-over from other donors' samples.

The J gene is TRBJ2-1, the V gene TRBV12-3 or TRBV12-4, with D possibly called TRBD1 or TRBD2 (5 bases each). Trimming pared 5 bases from V and 8 bases from J, leaving 19 bases between. The CDR3 covers 15 residues. CDR3 sequence reads: CASSPTGRPWHEQFF. The CDR3 nucleotides read TGTGCCAGCAGTCCTACGGGACGCCCCTGGCATGAGCAGTTCTTC.

This clonotype was detected only a few times. This rearrangement joins TRBV2 to TRBJ2-4; possibly TRBD2 for D (6 bases). The CDR3 totals 15 residues. Per the germline V gene, CDR1 is SNHLY and CDR2 is FYNNEI. Trimming left V 7 bases short and J 3 bases short, with 16 bases between. The CDR3 nucleotides are TGTGCCAGCATACGGAGGGGCTCGGGCAAAAACATTCAGTACTTC. Amino acid sequence: CASIRRGSGKNIQYF.

The rearrangement links TRBV3-1 to TRBJ2-2; maybe TRBD1 (7 bases). Germline lookup yields CDR1 LGHDT and CDR2 YNNKEL (reference sequence). Between the trimmed V and J ends, which lost 5 bases and 7 bases, there was a span of 20 bases. This CDR3 is 16 amino acids long. DNA for the CDR3: TGTGCCAGCAGCTTCAGGGGCCAGGGGGGCCACGGGGAGCTGTTTTTT. It specifies CASSFRGQGGHGELFF.

The chain recombines TRBV12-3 or TRBV12-4 with TRBJ2-3; possibly TRBD1 for D (5 bases). The length of the CDR3 is 15 residues. V lost 6 bases, J lost 4 bases, and 17 bases lay in between. Here the CDR3 DNA reads TGTGCCAGCAGACAAACAGGATCCCTTGCAGATACGCAGTATTTT. It translates to CASRQTGSLADTQYF.

V is TRBV7-9 and J is TRBJ2-6, with TRBD2 matching 7 bases. This CDR3 region has 16 residues. Germline CDR1 SEHNR, CDR2 FQNEAQ (reference sequence). Losses at the gene ends were 7 bases for V and 2 bases for J; bases not matched to a gene: 8. This CDR3 is CASNPGGGAGANVLTF. For the CDR3, the DNA is TGTGCCAGCAATCCGGGAGGCGGGGCTGGGGCCAACGTCCTGACTTTC.

The V gene is TRBV6-2 or TRBV6-3, the J gene TRBJ2-3; D remains ambiguous. The CDR3 spans 14 residues. The V end lost 7 bases, the J end lost 6 bases, and 17 bases lay between the germline ends. CDR1 is MNHEY, CDR2 SVGEGT, per germline. CDR3 protein: CASKLQLDWDTQYF. The CDR3 DNA reads TGTGCCAGCAAATTACAGCTAGATTGGGATACGCAGTATTTT.

The chain is built from TRBV19 and TRBJ2-3, with D unresolved. The germline V and J ends were trimmed by 7 bases and 0 bases, with 11 bases remaining between them. CDR1 and CDR2 (germline): LNHDA, SQIVND (reference sequence). The CDR3 has 14 residues. The CDR3 DNA follows: TGTGCCAGTACCCGTGGCCCTAGCACAGATACGCAGTATTTT. It yields the protein CASTRGPSTDTQYF.

This chain joins TRBV5-4 and TRBJ1-1; tentative D call: TRBD1 (6 bases). V shed 0 bases and J shed 2 bases, with 8 bases lying between them. The length of the CDR3 is 14 residues. Germline V lookup: CDR1 SGHNT, CDR2 YYREEE (reference sequence). CDR3 nucleotide sequence: TGTGCCAGCAGCTTGGCCAGGGGCAACACTGAAGCTTTCTTT. It specifies CASSLARGNTEAFF.

This chain connects TRBV5-1 to TRBJ2-5; TRBD2 matches at 11 bases. V was clipped by 3 bases and J by 5 bases; unmatched bases: 15. The CDR3 has 18 residues. Germline CDR1 is SGHRS and CDR2 is YFSETQ. CDR3 sequence reads: CASSSIAGGASGRETQYF. As DNA, the CDR3 is TGCGCCAGCAGCTCAATAGCGGGAGGGGCCTCCGGCCGTGAGACCCAGTACTTC.

This clonotype was detected only a few times. The chain carries TRBV12-3 or TRBV12-4 and TRBJ1-5, with 7 bases matching TRBD1. V lost 6 bases to trimming and J lost 6 bases; unmatched junction nucleotides: 14. The CDR3 loop spans 16 amino acids. CDR3 nucleotides: TGTGCCAGCAGGGACGGAGTAGGGGGCATTAGTCAGCCCCAGCATTTT. Protein sequence: CASRDGVGGISQPQHF.

The V and J genes are TRBV3-1 and TRBJ2-3; TRBD2 matches at 8 bases. The germline V gene encodes CDR1 LGHDT and CDR2 YNNKEL (reference sequence). The CDR3 sequence is 15 residues long. J gave up 0 bases and V 4 bases, and 3 bases lay outside the gene matches. CDR3 residues: CASSPGLGSTDTQYF. The CDR3 nucleotides read TGTGCCAGCAGCCCGGGACTAGGGAGCACAGATACGCAGTATTTT.

This clonotype has only a few counts. This rearrangement joins TRBV20-1 to TRBJ2-1; a possible D gene is TRBD2 (5 bases). V lost 0 bases, J lost 4 bases, and 13 bases lay in between. Germline values: CDR1 DFQATT, CDR2 SNEGSKA (reference sequence). The CDR3 contains 15 residues. CDR3 amino acids: CSARDPGYGYNEQFF. Written as DNA, the CDR3 is TGCAGTGCTAGAGACCCGGGATACGGTTACAATGAGCAGTTCTTC.

This clonotype was seen a handful of times. The chain recombines TRBV20-1 with TRBJ2-1; 11 bases are a match to TRBD2. With 0 bases clipped from V and 4 bases from J, the junction kept 11 bases outside the gene matches. Germline CDR1 and CDR2: DFQATT and SNEGSKA (reference sequence). The CDR3 runs 18 residues. The CDR3 DNA sequence: TGCAGTGCTAGAGATAAGGGTCTAGCGGGAGGTTTTTACAATGAGCAGTTCTTC. The encoded protein is CSARDKGLAGGFYNEQFF.

The V and J genes are TRBV6-1 and TRBJ1-1; D may be TRBD1 (6 bases). Per the germline V gene, CDR1 is MNHNS and CDR2 is SASEGT. The CDR3 is 15 amino acids. V was clipped by 2 bases and J by 5 bases, with 15 bases between them. The chain's CDR3 is CASSEIGGPVTEAFF. The CDR3 bases are TGTGCCAGCAGTGAAATTGGGGGGCCGGTGACTGAAGCTTTCTTT.

J is TRBJ2-7 and V is TRBV20-1; 9 bases are shared with TRBD2. Trimming took 6 bases from V and 4 from J; bases not matched to a gene: 7. The length of the CDR3 is 13 residues. Germline assignment: CDR1 DFQATT and CDR2 SNEGSKA (reference sequence). The DNA for the CDR3 is TGCAGTGCCACAGGGACTAGCCAATACGAGCAGTACTTC. Protein product: CSATGTSQYEQYF.

A few counts support this clonotype. For the CDR3, the DNA is TGTGCCAGCACGGGAAGACCAGGCTCTGAAGCTTTCTTT. It codes for CASTGRPGSEAFF. The chain is built from TRBV6-1 and TRBJ1-1, with D uncertain. CDR1 and CDR2 (germline): MNHNS, SASEGT. The CDR3 contains 13 residues. Trimming cost V 7 bases and J 6 bases, with 15 bases left between them.

This clonotype was counted only a few times. V is TRBV2 and J is TRBJ2-7; tentatively, D is TRBD2 (5 bases). The V gene's germline CDR1 is SNHLY and CDR2 FYNNEI. This CDR3 comprises 15 residues. Trimming shortened V by 2 bases and J by 4 bases, and 15 bases separated the two germline ends. CDR3 sequence: CASSEHDGLGYEQYF. In DNA form, the CDR3 reads TGTGCCAGCAGTGAACACGACGGACTGGGTTACGAGCAGTACTTC.

The CDR3 nucleotides are TGCAGTGCTAGAGATGGACTAGCGGGAGGCCCTGGCGGGGAGCTGTTTTTT. Translation: CSARDGLAGGPGGELFF. This chain connects TRBV20-1 to TRBJ2-2; 14 nucleotides match TRBD2. This CDR3 has 17 amino acids. The trim removed 0 bases at V and 7 bases at J, leaving 7 bases unmatched. Per the germline V gene, CDR1 is DFQATT and CDR2 is SNEGSKA (reference sequence).

DNA of the CDR3: TGTGCCAGCAGCTCCCTCGGGGGCTCTGAAGCTTTCTTT. This encodes CASSSLGGSEAFF. V gene TRBV7-2 combines with J gene TRBJ1-1; possible D gene TRBD1, 6 bases. The CDR3 is 13 amino acids. Germline assignment: CDR1 SGHTA and CDR2 FQGNSA. V lost 4 bases, J lost 6 bases, and 12 bases lay in between.

This clonotype has only a few counts. V gene TRBV7-8 combines with J gene TRBJ2-6; D uncertain. The germline V gene encodes CDR1 SGHVS and CDR2 FQNEAQ. V was pared by 8 bases and J by 2 bases, with 10 bases between. The CDR3 loop spans 14 amino acids. CDR3 sequence (DNA): TGTGCCAGCGACGTGGGGACTGGGGCCAACGTCCTGACTTTC. Translated, it gives CASDVGTGANVLTF.

This clonotype was picked up a small number of times. The chain combines TRBV24-1 with TRBJ2-2; D is possibly TRBD2 (6 bases). Germline loops: CDR1 KGHDR, CDR2 SFDVKD. Trimming stripped 9 bases from V and 1 base from J, with 8 bases between. The CDR3 consists of 13 residues. The CDR3 loop reads CATRDWNTGELFF. The DNA of the CDR3 is TGTGCCACCCGGGACTGGAACACCGGGGAGCTGTTTTTT.

This clonotype occurred once. The chain carries TRBV28 and TRBJ2-3; D call uncertain. Trimming cost V 3 bases and J 7 bases, with 11 bases left between them. The CDR3 runs to 13 residues. Per the germline V gene, CDR1 is MDHEN and CDR2 is SYDVKM. CDR3 DNA: TGTGCCAGCAGTTTGAGACGTCAAAATACGCAGTATTTT. Translated: CASSLRRQNTQYF.

This clonotype was counted between two and nine times. The rearrangement uses TRBV12-3 or TRBV12-4 and TRBJ2-6; D may be TRBD1 (5 bases). CDR3 length: 15 amino acids. Trimming stripped 1 base from V and 2 bases from J, with 6 bases between. CDR3 amino acids: CASSLGRAGANVLTF. For the CDR3, the DNA is TGTGCCAGCAGTTTAGGCAGGGCTGGGGCCAACGTCCTGACTTTC.

This rearrangement joins TRBV20-1 to TRBJ1-1; possibly TRBD1 for D (5 bases). Germline loops: CDR1 DFQATT, CDR2 SNEGSKA (reference sequence). The CDR3 covers 12 residues. Between the trimmed V and J ends, which lost 7 bases and 6 bases, there was a span of 15 bases. The CDR3 region has the DNA TGCAGTGTGGGGGTTGGTGTCGCTGAAGCTTTCTTT. This codes for CSVGVGVAEAFF.

This clonotype occurred a few times. This chain joins TRBV6-5 and TRBJ2-1; 13 bases line up with TRBD2. The germline V gene has CDR1 MNHEY and CDR2 SVGAGI. Losses at the gene ends were 2 bases for V and 7 bases for J; bases not matched to a gene: 14. The length of the CDR3 is 19 residues. CDR3 bases: TGTGCCAGCAGTTACAAATTCTCCCGGACTAGCGGGAGTCGGAATGAGCAGTTCTTC. As protein: CASSYKFSRTSGSRNEQFF.

For this clonotype: This is likely a read error, given that the CDR3 carries no conserved phenylalanine or tryptophan at its end. The rearrangement links TRBV4-2 to TRBJ1-1; D gene unclear. The CDR3 sequence is 12 residues long. Germline CDR1 reads LGHNA; CDR2 reads YNFKEQ. Trimming shortened V by 4 bases and J by 6 bases, and 9 bases separated the two germline ends. The CDR3 nucleotides read TGTGCCAGCAGCCGGGCAAACGCTGAAGCTTTCCTT. Its protein product is CASSRANAEAFL.